This T cell receptor beta chain comes out of a study of cytomegalovirus exposure and HLA in healthy donors. The CDR3 spans 15 residues. Losses at the gene ends were 5 bases for V and 2 bases for J; bases not matched to a gene: 6. Germline-derived CDR1 and CDR2 are SGHTA and FQGNSA. Both 60 Vbeta primers and 13 Jbeta primers went into the PCR. The assay was immunoSEQ multiplex PCR, and TCRdb's table has in-frame clones only and misses some. Of fewer than 120,000 clones listed, 76% are singletons. The TCR originated in a man under 40 in good health and CMV-seropositive. The V call is TRBV7-2, the J call TRBJ1-2, with TRBD1 matching 9 bases. The sample was PBMCs. CDR3 in amino acids: CASSPWTGDNYGYTF. The CDR3 bases are TGTGCCAGCAGCCCTTGGACAGGGGACAACTATGGCTACACCTTC.